A selection of T cell receptor beta chains follows, all from one sample in a study of T cell changes during pregnancy in multiple sclerosis. Generated by immunoSEQ multiplex PCR, the TCRdb table keeps only in-frame clones and is missing some. The sample contains roughly 51,000 clones, around 94% of which appear only once. Here the sequenced sample was CD8+ T cells from peripheral blood mononuclear cells, taken before pregnancy. The origin of the receptors is a female donor with multiple sclerosis, enrolled in a pregnancy study. Each CDR3 is given with its conserved first and last residue. The order of the fields is CDR3 DNA, CDR3 protein, clone size, V gene, D gene, J gene. The D gene is left open where the match is weak. Not all rows give a size; the values are once, few, many and, for expanded clones, a class.

TGTGCCACCAGCAGGGACAGGGCGACCTACAATGAGCAGTTCTTC,CATSRDRATYNEQFF,NA,TRBV15,TRBD1,TRBJ2-1
TGTGCCAGCAGCGTCGGGGGTCCGACTAGCGGGAGACCGCGAGAAGAGACCCAGTACTTC,CASSVGGPTSGRPREETQYF,NA,TRBV9,TRBD2,TRBJ2-5
TGTGCCAGCAGTTTAACCCCCCAGGGGTTGAAAGAGACCCAGTACTTC,CASSLTPQGLKETQYF,NA,TRBV27,NA,TRBJ2-5
TGTGCCTGGAGTGCCGGGACTTTAGGGGGCTACACCTTC,CAWSAGTLGGYTF,NA,TRBV30,NA,TRBJ1-2
TGTGCCAGCAGTATCCGCCGACGGGACAAAGAGGGGACCCAGTACTTC,CASSIRRRDKEGTQYF,NA,TRBV7-9,NA,TRBJ2-5
TGTGCCAGCAGTTACGCGGGAGGGTGGGCAGATACGCAGTATTTT,CASSYAGGWADTQYF,NA,TRBV6-5,TRBD2,TRBJ2-3
TGCGCCAGCAAGACCAGCGGGACGACGTCGAACACCGGGGAGCTGTTTTTT,CASKTSGTTSNTGELFF,NA,TRBV5-1,TRBD2,TRBJ2-2
TGTGCCAGCAGCTTAAGGGAGGACCGGACGACTGAAGCTTTCTTT,CASSLREDRTTEAFF,NA,TRBV7-9,NA,TRBJ1-1
TGTGCCAGCAGTCACCGGGACAGCCTGCAGTACTTC,CASSHRDSLQYF,NA,TRBV27,TRBD1,TRBJ2-7
TGTGCCAGCAGCTTCTGGACTAGCGGGAGCTACGAGCAGTACTTC,CASSFWTSGSYEQYF,once,TRBV7-2,TRBD2,TRBJ2-7
TGTGCCAGCAGCGCGGACAGGCGGTCCTACGAGCAGTACTTC,CASSADRRSYEQYF,NA,TRBV13,TRBD1,TRBJ2-7
TGCGCCAGCAGCTTGGGGGGACAGACCTACGAGCAGTACTTC,CASSLGGQTYEQYF,NA,TRBV5-1,TRBD1,TRBJ2-7
TGCAGCTCAAACCCGGGGGGTGAGCAGTTCTTC,CSSNPGGEQFF,NA,TRBV29-1,TRBD2,TRBJ2-1